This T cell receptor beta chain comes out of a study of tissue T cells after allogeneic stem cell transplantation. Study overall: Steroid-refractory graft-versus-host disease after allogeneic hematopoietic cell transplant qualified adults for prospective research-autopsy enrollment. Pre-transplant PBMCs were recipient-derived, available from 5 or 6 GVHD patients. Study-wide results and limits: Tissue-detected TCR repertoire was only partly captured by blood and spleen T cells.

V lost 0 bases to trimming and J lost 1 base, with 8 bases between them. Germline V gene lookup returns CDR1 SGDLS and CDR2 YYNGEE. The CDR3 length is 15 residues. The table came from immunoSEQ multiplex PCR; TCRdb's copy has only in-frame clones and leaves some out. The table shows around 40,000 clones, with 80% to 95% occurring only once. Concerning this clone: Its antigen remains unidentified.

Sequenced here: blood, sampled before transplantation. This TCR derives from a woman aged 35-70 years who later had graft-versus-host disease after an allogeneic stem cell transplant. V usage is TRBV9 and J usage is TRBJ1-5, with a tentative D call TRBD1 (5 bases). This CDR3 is CASSVAGMSNQPQHF. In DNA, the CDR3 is TGTGCCAGCAGCGTAGCAGGGATGAGCAATCAGCCCCAGCATTTT.